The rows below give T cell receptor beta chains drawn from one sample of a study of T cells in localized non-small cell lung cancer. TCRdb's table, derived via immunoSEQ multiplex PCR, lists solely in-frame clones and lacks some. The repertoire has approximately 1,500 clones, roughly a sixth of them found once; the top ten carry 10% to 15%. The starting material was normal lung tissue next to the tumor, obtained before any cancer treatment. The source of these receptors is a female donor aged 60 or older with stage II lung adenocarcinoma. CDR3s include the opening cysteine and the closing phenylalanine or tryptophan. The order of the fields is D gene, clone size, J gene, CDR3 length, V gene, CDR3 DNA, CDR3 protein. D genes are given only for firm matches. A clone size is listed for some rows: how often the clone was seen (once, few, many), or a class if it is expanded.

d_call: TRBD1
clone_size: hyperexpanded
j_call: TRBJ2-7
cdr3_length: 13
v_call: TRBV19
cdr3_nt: TGTGCCAGTACCTCGACAGGGACCTACGAGCAGTACTTC
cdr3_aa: CASTSTGTYEQYF

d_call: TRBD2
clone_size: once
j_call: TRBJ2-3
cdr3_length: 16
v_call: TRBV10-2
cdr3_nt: TGCGCCAGCAGTGTTCTCGGGACTAGCGGGGCAGATACGCAGTATTTT
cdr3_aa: CASSVLGTSGADTQYF

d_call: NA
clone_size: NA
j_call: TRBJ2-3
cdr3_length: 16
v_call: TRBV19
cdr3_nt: TGTGCCAGTAGTCCGTTTGGGTCTGCAGGAGTAGATACGCAGTATTTT
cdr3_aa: CASSPFGSAGVDTQYF

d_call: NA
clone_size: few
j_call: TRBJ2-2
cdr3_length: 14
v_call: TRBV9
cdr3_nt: TGTGCCAGCAGTGAAACTCGGAACACCGGGGAGCTGTTTTTT
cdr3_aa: CASSETRNTGELFF

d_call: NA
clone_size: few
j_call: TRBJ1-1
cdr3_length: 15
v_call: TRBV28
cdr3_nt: TGTGCCAGCATCTACTTTGCCGGAAGGGGCACTGAAGCTTTCTTT
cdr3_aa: CASIYFAGRGTEAFF

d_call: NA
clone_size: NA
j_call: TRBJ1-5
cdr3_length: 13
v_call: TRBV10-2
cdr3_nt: TGCGCCAGCAGGGAGACAAGGATTCAGCCCCAGCATTTT
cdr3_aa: CASRETRIQPQHF

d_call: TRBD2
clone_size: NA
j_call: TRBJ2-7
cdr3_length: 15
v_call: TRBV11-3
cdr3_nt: TGTGCCAGCAGCTCTCAAGCGGGAGACTCCTACGAGCAGTACTTC
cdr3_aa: CASSSQAGDSYEQYF

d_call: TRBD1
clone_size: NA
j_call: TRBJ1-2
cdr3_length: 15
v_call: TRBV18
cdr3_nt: TGTGCCAGCTCACAGCCGGGACAGGGAAACTATGGCTACACCTTC
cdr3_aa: CASSQPGQGNYGYTF

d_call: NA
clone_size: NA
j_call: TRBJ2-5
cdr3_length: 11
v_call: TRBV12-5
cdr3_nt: TGTGCTAGTGGTTTTGGAGAGACCCAGTACTTC
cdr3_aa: CASGFGETQYF

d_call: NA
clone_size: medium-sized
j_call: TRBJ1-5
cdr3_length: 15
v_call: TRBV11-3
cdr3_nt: TGTGCCAGCAGCTTAGGCTCAGGAAAGGTTCAGCCCCAGCATTTT
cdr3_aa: CASSLGSGKVQPQHF

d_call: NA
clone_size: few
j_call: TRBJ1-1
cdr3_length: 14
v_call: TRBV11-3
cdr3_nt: TGTGCCAGCAGCACCCCGGGGGGGAACACTGAAGCTTTCTTT
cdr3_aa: CASSTPGGNTEAFF

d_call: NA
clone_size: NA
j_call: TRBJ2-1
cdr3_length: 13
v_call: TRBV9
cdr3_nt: TGTGCCAGCAGCGTAGAGTATGTGGGAGAGCAGTTCTTC
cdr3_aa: CASSVEYVGEQFF

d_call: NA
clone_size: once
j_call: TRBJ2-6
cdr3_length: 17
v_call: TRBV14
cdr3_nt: TGTGCCAGCAGCCCCTCAAGGTGGACAGCTGGGGCCAACGTCCTGACTTTC
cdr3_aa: CASSPSRWTAGANVLTF

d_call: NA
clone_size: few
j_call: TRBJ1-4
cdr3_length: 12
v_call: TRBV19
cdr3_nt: TGTGCCAGTAGCCGGACAAGGGAAAAACTGTTTTTT
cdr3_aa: CASSRTREKLFF

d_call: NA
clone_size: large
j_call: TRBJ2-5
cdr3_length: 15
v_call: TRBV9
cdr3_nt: TGTGCCAGCACCCTAGGGGGGGGGCAGCAAGAGACCCAGTACTTC
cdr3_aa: CASTLGGGQQETQYF

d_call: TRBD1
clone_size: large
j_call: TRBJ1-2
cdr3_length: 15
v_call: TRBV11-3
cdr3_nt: TGTGCCAGCAGCCCATGGGAGGGACAGGGGTATGGCTACACCTTC
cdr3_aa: CASSPWEGQGYGYTF

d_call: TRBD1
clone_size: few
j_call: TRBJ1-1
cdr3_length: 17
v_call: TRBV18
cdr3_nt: TGTGCCAGCTCACCTTCAGGGACAGGGGGCCGAAACACTGAAGCTTTCTTT
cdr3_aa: CASSPSGTGGRNTEAFF

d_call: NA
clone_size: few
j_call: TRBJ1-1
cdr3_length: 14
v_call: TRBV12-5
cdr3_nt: TGTGCTAGTGGTTTGGGGGGGGTGATCACTGAAGCTTTCTTT
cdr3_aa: CASGLGGVITEAFF

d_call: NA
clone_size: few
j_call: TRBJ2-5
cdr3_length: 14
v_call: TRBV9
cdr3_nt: TGTGCCAGCAGCGTAGGGCAGGGGAGAGAGACCCAGTACTTC
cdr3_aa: CASSVGQGRETQYF

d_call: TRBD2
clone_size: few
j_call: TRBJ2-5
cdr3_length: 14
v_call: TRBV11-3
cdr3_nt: TGTGCCAGCAGCCCCAGCGGGGAGGGGAAGACCCAGTACTTC
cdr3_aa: CASSPSGEGKTQYF

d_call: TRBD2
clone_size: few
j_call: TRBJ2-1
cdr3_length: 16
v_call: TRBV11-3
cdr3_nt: TGTGCCAGCAGCCAATTCGGACTAGCGCTAGGGATTGAGCAGTTCTTC
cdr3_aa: CASSQFGLALGIEQFF

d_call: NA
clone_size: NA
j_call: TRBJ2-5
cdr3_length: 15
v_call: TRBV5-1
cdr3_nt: TGCGCCAGCAGCTTGAACACAGGGCGGCAAGAGACCCAGTACTTC
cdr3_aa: CASSLNTGRQETQYF

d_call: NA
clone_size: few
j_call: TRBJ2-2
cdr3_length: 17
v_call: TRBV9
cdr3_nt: TGTGCCAGCAGCGTAGAGAGTAGTGGGATGTACACCGGGGAGCTGTTTTTT
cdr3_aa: CASSVESSGMYTGELFF

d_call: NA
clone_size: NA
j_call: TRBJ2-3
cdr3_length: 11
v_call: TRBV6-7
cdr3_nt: TGTGCCAGCGGCCATACAGATACGCAGTATTTT
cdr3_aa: CASGHTDTQYF

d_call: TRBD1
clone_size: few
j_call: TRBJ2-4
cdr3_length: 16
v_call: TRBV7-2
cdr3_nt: TGTGCCAGCAGCCAGGGACAGGGGGCAACCAAAAACATTCAGTACTTC
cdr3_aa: CASSQGQGATKNIQYF

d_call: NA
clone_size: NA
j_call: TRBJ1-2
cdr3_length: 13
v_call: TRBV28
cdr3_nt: TGTGCCAGCAGACAAACAGGGTCGCAAGGCTACACCTTC
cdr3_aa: CASRQTGSQGYTF

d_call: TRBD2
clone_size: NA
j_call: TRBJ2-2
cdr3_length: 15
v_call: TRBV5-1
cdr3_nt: TGCGCCAGCAGCTCCGGCCCTGGGGGGGTCGGGGAGCTGTTTTTT
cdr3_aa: CASSSGPGGVGELFF

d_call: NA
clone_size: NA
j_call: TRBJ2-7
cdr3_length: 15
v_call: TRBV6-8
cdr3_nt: TGTGCCAGCAGTTCCGGACTTTTCAGCTCCTACGAGCAGTACTTC
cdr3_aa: CASSSGLFSSYEQYF

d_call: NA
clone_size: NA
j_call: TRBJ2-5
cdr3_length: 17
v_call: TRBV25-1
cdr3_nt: TGTGCCAGCAGTGAATCCGGATTGGGCCAAAGGGGAGAGACCCAGTACTTC
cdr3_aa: CASSESGLGQRGETQYF

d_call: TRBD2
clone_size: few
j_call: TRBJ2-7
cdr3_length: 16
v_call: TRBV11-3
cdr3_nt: TGTGCCAGCAGCCAATCTAACGGACTAGCGGGAGTCGAGCAGTACTTC
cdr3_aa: CASSQSNGLAGVEQYF

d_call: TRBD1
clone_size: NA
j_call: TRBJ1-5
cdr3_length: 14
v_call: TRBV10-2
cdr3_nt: TGCGCCAGCAGTGGGGACAGGGGAAGGCAGCCCCAGCATTTT
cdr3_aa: CASSGDRGRQPQHF

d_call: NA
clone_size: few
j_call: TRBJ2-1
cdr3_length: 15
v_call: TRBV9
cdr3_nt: TGTGCCAGCAGTGGTGGGACGGAGCCGTACAATGAGCAGTTCTTC
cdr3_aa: CASSGGTEPYNEQFF

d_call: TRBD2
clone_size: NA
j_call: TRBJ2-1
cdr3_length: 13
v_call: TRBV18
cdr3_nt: TGTGCCAGCTCACCTGTGAGTAGCGGGGATATGTTCTTC
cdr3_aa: CASSPVSSGDMFF

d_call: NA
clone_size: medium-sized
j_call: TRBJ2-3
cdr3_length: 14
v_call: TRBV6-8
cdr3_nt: TGTGCCAGCAGTGGGCAGACGGGCGCGGATACGCAGTATTTT
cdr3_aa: CASSGQTGADTQYF

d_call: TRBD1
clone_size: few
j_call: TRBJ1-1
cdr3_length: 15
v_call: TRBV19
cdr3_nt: TGTGCCAGTAGTATGGGCAGGGGGTTGGGCACTGAAGCTTTCTTT
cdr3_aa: CASSMGRGLGTEAFF

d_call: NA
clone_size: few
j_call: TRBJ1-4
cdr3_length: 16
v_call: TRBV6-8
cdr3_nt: TGTGCCAGCAGTTACGTACTGGACAGACAGACTGAAAAACTGTTTTTT
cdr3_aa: CASSYVLDRQTEKLFF